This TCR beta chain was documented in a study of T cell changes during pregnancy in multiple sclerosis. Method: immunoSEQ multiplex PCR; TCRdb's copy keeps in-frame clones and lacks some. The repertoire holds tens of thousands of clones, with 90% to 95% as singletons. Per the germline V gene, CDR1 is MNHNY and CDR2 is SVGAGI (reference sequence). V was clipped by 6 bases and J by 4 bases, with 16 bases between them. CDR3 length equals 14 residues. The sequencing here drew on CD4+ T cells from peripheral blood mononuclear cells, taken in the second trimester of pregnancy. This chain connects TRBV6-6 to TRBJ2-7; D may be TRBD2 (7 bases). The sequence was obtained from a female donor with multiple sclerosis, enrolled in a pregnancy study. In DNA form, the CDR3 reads TGTGCCAGCAGGCGGGGGACAACCCCATACGAGCAGTACTTC. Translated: CASRRGTTPYEQYF.